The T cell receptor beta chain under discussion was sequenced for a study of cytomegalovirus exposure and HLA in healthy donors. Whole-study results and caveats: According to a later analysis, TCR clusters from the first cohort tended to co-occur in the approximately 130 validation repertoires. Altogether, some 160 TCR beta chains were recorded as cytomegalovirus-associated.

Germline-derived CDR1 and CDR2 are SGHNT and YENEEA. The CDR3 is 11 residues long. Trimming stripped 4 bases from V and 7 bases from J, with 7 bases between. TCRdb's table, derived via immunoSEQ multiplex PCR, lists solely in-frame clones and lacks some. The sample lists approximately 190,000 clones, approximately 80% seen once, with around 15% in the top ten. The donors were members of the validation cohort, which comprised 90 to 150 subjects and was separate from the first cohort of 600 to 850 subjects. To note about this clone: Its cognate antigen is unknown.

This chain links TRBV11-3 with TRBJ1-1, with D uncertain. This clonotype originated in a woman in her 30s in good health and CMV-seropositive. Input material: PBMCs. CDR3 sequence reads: CASSSGIEAFF. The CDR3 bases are TGTGCCAGCAGCTCAGGTATTGAAGCTTTCTTT.